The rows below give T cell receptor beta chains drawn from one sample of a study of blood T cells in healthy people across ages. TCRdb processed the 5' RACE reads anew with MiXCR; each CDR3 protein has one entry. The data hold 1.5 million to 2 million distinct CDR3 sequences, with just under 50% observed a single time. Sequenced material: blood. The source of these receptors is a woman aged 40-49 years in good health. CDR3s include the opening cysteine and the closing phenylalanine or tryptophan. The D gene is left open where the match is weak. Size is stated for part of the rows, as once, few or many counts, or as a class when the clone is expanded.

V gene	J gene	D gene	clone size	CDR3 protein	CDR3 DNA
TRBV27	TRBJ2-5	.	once	CVSSYGGNEQYF	TGTGTCAGCAGTTACGGGGGCAATGAGCAGTACTTC
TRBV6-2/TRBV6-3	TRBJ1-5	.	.	CASSYSPQTEKGANQPQHF	TGTGCCAGCAGTTACTCGCCTCAAACAGAGAAAGGGGCAAATCAGCCCCAGCATTTT
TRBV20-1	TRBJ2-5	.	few	CSARDHRAGRWTQYF	TGCAGTGCTAGAGATCATCGCGCTGGGCGATGGACCCAGTACTTC
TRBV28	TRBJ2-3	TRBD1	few	CATRQGFIVGTDTQYF	TGTGCCACCAGACAGGGATTCATTGTAGGCACAGATACGCAGTATTTT
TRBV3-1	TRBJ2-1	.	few	CASSQGSNEQFF	TGTGCCAGCAGCCAAGGTAGTAATGAGCAGTTCTTC
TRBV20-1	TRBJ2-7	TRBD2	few	CSAREGTSSYEQYF	TGCAGTGCTAGAGAGGGGACTAGCTCCTACGAGCAGTACTTC
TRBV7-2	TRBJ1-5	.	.	CASSLLLGGGRPQHF	TGTGCCAGCAGCTTATTACTGGGGGGGGGACGGCCCCAGCATTTT
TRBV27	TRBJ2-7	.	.	CASVMRGLGNYEQYF	TGTGCCAGCGTGATGCGGGGTCTGGGCAACTACGAGCAGTACTTC
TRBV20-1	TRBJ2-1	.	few	CSARDGSAGNEQFF	TGCAGTGCTAGAGATGGTTCAGCCGGGAATGAGCAGTTCTTC
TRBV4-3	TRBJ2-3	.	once	CASSQEGFPTDTQYF	TGCGCCAGCAGCCAAGAGGGGTTCCCCACAGATACGCAGTATTTT
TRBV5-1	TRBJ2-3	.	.	CASSRGTYTDTQYF	TGCGCCAGCAGCAGGGGGACTTACACAGATACGCAGTATTTT
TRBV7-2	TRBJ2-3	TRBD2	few	CASSASGGRTDTQYF	TGTGCCAGCAGCGCCAGCGGGGGACGCACAGATACGCAGTATTTT
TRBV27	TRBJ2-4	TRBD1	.	CASSSGQGGGIQYF	TGTGCCAGCAGTTCCGGACAGGGCGGCGGCATTCAGTACTTC
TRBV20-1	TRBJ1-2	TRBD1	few	CSASLGQGVGGYTF	TGCAGTGCTAGCCTTGGACAGGGGGTAGGTGGCTACACCTTC
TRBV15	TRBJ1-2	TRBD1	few	CATSRGQGYGYTF	TGTGCCACCAGCAGGGGACAGGGATACGGCTACACCTTC
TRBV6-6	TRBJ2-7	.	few	CASNSPGDNYEQYF	TGTGCCAGCAATTCCCCAGGGGATAACTACGAGCAGTACTTC
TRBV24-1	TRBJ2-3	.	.	CATRKQGSDTQYF	TGTGCCACCAGAAAACAGGGTTCCGATACGCAGTATTTT
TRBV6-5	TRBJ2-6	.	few	CASSYSRPGFGSGANVLTF	TGTGCCAGCAGTTACTCGAGACCGGGCTTCGGGTCTGGGGCCAACGTCCTGACTTTC
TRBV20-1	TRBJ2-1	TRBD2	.	CSAGTSGRDEQFF	TGCAGTGCTGGGACTAGCGGGAGGGATGAGCAGTTCTTC
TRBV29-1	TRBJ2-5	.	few	CSVASRRVGQETQYF	TGCAGCGTTGCCTCTCGCAGGGTAGGGCAAGAGACCCAGTACTTC
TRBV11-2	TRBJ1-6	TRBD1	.	CASSLRRTGLSYNSPLHF	TGTGCCAGCAGCCTCCGTCGGACAGGGTTGTCCTATAATTCACCCCTCCACTTT
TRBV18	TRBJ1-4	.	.	CASSPPRTNEKLFF	TGTGCCAGCTCACCCCCACGGACTAATGAAAAACTGTTTTTT
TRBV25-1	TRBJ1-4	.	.	CASSEYPGGSNEKLFF	TGTGCCAGCAGTGAATACCCCGGCGGTTCTAATGAAAAACTGTTTTTT
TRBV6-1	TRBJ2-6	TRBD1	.	CASSQQMGQGIIQSSGANVLTF	TGTGCCAGCAGTCAGCAAATGGGACAGGGGATCATACAGAGCTCTGGGGCCAACGTCCTGACTTTC
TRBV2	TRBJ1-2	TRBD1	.	CASLTYGQGSDYGYTF	TGTGCCAGCCTAACCTACGGACAGGGATCCGACTATGGCTACACCTTC
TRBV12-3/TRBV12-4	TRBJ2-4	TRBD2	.	CASSLGLAVNIQYF	TGTGCCAGCAGTTTAGGACTAGCGGTAAACATTCAGTACTTC
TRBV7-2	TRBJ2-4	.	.	CASSLAWGAKNIQYF	TGTGCCAGCAGCTTAGCTTGGGGAGCCAAAAACATTCAGTACTTC
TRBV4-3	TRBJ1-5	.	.	CASSPGPGREPQHF	TGCGCCAGCAGCCCAGGACCAGGGAGGGAGCCCCAGCATTTT
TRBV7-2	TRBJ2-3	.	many	CATSQADTQYF	TGTGCCACCTCACAGGCAGATACGCAGTATTTT
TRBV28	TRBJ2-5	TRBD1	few	CASSPGQGLQETQYF	TGTGCCAGCAGTCCTGGACAGGGGCTCCAAGAGACCCAGTACTTC
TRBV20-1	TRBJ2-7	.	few	CSARDLVSDEQYF	TGCAGTGCTAGAGACTTAGTATCCGACGAGCAGTACTTC
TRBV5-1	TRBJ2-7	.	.	CASSRGTDDYEQYF	TGCGCCAGCAGCAGGGGGACGGACGACTACGAGCAGTACTTC
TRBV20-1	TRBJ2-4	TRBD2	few	CSARDQLAGSTSKNIQYF	TGCAGTGCTAGAGATCAGCTAGCGGGGTCGACCTCCAAAAACATTCAGTACTTC
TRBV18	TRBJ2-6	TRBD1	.	CASSRMDREGSGANVLTF	TGTGCCAGCTCACGAATGGACAGGGAAGGCTCTGGGGCCAACGTCCTGACTTTC
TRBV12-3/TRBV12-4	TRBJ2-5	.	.	CASSPLGIFDEQYF	TGTGCCAGCAGTCCCCTAGGGATTTTCGATGAGCAGTACTTC
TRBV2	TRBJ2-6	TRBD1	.	CATGRDSLSGANVLTF	TGTGCCACCGGCAGGGACAGCCTCTCTGGGGCCAACGTCCTGACTTTC
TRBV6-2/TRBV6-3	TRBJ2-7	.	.	CAGSYSRLHRGPQDEQYF	TGTGCCGGCAGTTACTCGAGGCTTCACCGCGGGCCCCAAGATGAGCAGTACTTC